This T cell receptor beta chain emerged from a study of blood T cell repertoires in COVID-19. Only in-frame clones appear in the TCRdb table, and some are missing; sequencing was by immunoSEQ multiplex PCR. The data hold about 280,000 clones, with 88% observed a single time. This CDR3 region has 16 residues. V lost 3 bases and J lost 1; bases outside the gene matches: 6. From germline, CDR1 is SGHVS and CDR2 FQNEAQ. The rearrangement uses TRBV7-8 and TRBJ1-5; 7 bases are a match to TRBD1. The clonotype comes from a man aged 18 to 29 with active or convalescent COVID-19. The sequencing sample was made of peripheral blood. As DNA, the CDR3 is TGTGCCAGCAGCTTTTACCGGGACAGAAGCAATCAGCCCCAGCATTTT. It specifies CASSFYRDRSNQPQHF.